These 18 T cell receptor beta chains originate from one sample sequenced in a study of T cells in women clearing cervical HPV infection. Using immunoSEQ multiplex PCR, the repertoire was profiled, and TCRdb retains in-frame clones only, with some absent. This repertoire includes roughly 21,000 clones. Material for sequencing was blood buffy coat. The receptor set was obtained from a woman between 18 and 70 years old with a cervical HPV16 infection that either progressed to CIN3+ or cleared (not recorded which).

A note on this clone: The sequence runs out 3 residues before the end of the CDR3; the remainder is reconstructed from the germline J gene. The V call is TRBV7-2, the J call TRBJ1-2; TRBD1 matches at 8 bases. The CDR3 loop spans 15 amino acids. Germline V gives CDR1 SGHTA, CDR2 FQGNSA. Trimming took 5 bases from V and 1 from J; bases not matched to a gene: 6. Incomplete CDR3 DNA: TGTGCCAGCAGCATCAACAGGGGGGATAACTATGGC. Its protein product is CASSINRGDNYG. From start to end, the CDR3 is CASSINRGDNYGYTF.

Details on this clone: One end of the junction fails to match germline, which may point to a read error. The CDR3 end falls 3 residues outside the read, so it is completed with the germline J gene. This chain connects TRBV19 to TRBJ2-2; D not certain. This CDR3 has 13 amino acids. Germline V CDR1 and CDR2: LNHDA, SQIVND (reference sequence). CDR3 DNA, as far as it was read: TGTGCCGGTAGTCGCAGGTCGTCCGGGGAG. Translation gives CAGSRRSSGE. Given in full, the CDR3 is CAGSRRSSGELFF.

Remarks on this clone: The read terminates 3 residues before the CDR3 end, so the remaining end is supplied by the germline J gene. The chain combines TRBV19 with TRBJ2-5, with TRBD1 as a possible D gene (6 bases). CDR1 is LNHDA, CDR2 SQIVND, per germline (reference sequence). The germline V and J ends were trimmed by 3 bases and 3 bases, with 8 bases remaining between them. This CDR3 is built from 13 residues. CDR3: CASSIKGEETQYF. The covered CDR3 bases are TGTGCCAGTAGTATCAAGGGGGAAGAGACC.

With regard to this clone: The read halts 3 residues ahead of the CDR3 end, with the missing end drawn from the germline J gene. The rearrangement uses TRBV20-1 and TRBJ2-7; D is unresolved. The CDR3 is made up of 13 amino acids. Germline V lookup: CDR1 DFQATT, CDR2 SNEGSKA (reference sequence). With 2 bases removed from V and 0 bases from J, the gap between germline ends came to 8 bases. The CDR3 reads CSARRSDSYEQYF. CDR3 bases read: TGCAGTGCTAGAAGGTCAGACTCCTACGAG.

This clone is labeled medium-sized (0.01 to 0.1%) based on frequency. The read finishes 3 residues shy of the CDR3 end, and the germline J gene is used to complete it. The rearrangement joins TRBV20-1 to TRBJ2-3, with D possibly matching TRBD2 (5 bases). This CDR3 has 14 amino acids. Germline CDR1 is DFQATT and CDR2 is SNEGSKA (reference sequence). Trimming shortened V by 5 bases and J by 1 base, and 13 bases separated the two germline ends. The CDR3 sequence: CSAPRSGRTDTQYF. The CDR3 bases that were read are TGCAGTGCTCCCAGGAGCGGTCGCACAGATACG.

Turning to this clone: The read stops 3 residues short of the end of the CDR3; the missing end is completed from the germline J gene. The chain is built from TRBV20-1 and TRBJ2-5; possibly TRBD1 for D (5 bases). CDR3 size: 12 residues. Deletions cut 8 bases from V and 1 base from J, with 11 bases between. CDR1 and CDR2 (germline): DFQATT, SNEGSKA (reference sequence). CDR3 sequence reads: CSSRQTQETQYF. The part of the CDR3 DNA that was read is TGCAGTTCCAGACAGACCCAAGAGACC.

In regard to this clone: From the germline J gene comes the end of the CDR3, since the read stops 3 residues before it. The rearrangement links TRBV24-1 to TRBJ2-5; 10 bases agree with TRBD1. Germline loops: CDR1 KGHDR, CDR2 SFDVKD. The CDR3 has 15 amino acids. V lost 7 bases, J lost 2 bases, and 6 bases stayed unmatched. CDR3 protein: CATRAGTGEQETQYF. CDR3 bases read: TGTGCCACCAGGGCCGGGACAGGGGAACAAGAGACC.

On this clone: The read stops 3 residues short of the end of the CDR3; the missing end is completed from the germline J gene. The genes are TRBV19 and TRBJ2-5; TRBD1 matches at 8 bases. The CDR3 extends over 13 amino acids. V lost 4 bases and J lost 3; bases outside the gene matches: 1. Germline V CDR1 and CDR2: LNHDA, SQIVND (reference sequence). Partial CDR3 DNA: TGTGCCAGTAGTAAGGACAGGGAAGAGACC. This gives the protein CASSKDREET. Given in full, the CDR3 is CASSKDREETQYF.

On this clone: The read stops 3 residues short of the end of the CDR3; the missing end is completed from the germline J gene. The rearrangement links TRBV7-9 to TRBJ1-4, with a weak D call TRBD1 (6 bases). CDR3 length: 15 amino acids. The germline V gene encodes CDR1 SEHNR and CDR2 FQNEAQ (reference sequence). The V and J ends lost 1 base and 8 bases respectively, with 14 bases between them. CDR3: CASSLVGGAGEKLFF. Partial CDR3 DNA: TGTGCCAGCAGCTTAGTGGGGGGGGCTGGGGAAAAA.

The chain's CDR3 is CAISEWAPDRGLLPSYGYTF. The CDR3 bases that were read are TGTGCCATCAGTGAGTGGGCCCCGGACAGGGGGCTACTCCCATCCTATGGC. The rearrangement uses TRBV10-3 and TRBJ1-2, with TRBD1 identical over 11 bases. Read data end 3 residues before the CDR3 end; the end is taken from the germline J gene. The V gene's germline CDR1 is ENHRY and CDR2 SYGVKD. This CDR3 region has 20 residues. The V segment lost 1 base and the J segment 4 bases; nucleotides outside the gene matches: 17.

Measured by frequency, this clone is medium-sized. Incomplete CDR3 DNA: TGTGCCAGCAGTTCCGGACTAGCGTCGGATACG. Amino acids: CASSSGLASDT. The entire CDR3 is CASSSGLASDTQYF. This chain connects TRBV6-2 or TRBV6-3 to TRBJ2-3; 9 bases match TRBD2. The missing CDR3 end, 3 residues past where the read stops, is filled in from the germline J gene. This CDR3 comprises 14 residues. V shed 4 bases, J shed 6 bases, and the junction held 5 bases outside the gene matches. The germline V gene has CDR1 MNHEY and CDR2 SVGEGT.

Notes on this clone: The missing CDR3 end, 3 residues past where the read stops, is filled in from the germline J gene. The chain links TRBV20-1 to TRBJ1-5; TRBD1 matches 7 bases. V lost 3 bases and J lost 4; bases outside the gene matches: 6. The CDR3 length is 14 residues. Per the germline V gene, CDR1 is DFQATT and CDR2 is SNEGSKA (reference sequence). The CDR3 loop reads CSARTGKENQPQHF. The sequenced part of the CDR3 DNA is TGCAGTGCTAGGACAGGGAAGGAAAATCAGCCC.

About this clone: The observed sequence ends 3 residues before the CDR3 terminus, with the missing tail filled in from the germline J gene. The rearrangement links TRBV20-1 to TRBJ2-3; D is ambiguous. Trimming removed 2 bases at V and 0 bases at J, with 6 bases between. The CDR3 covers 13 residues. Germline-derived CDR1 and CDR2 are DFQATT and SNEGSKA (reference sequence). The CDR3 bases that were read are TGCAGTGCTAGATATCGGAGCACAGATACG. Amino acids: CSARYRSTDT. The whole CDR3 is CSARYRSTDTQYF.

Concerning this clone: The read terminates 3 residues before the CDR3 end, so the remaining end is supplied by the germline J gene. This chain uses TRBV19 with TRBJ1-6; weak D call: TRBD1 (6 bases). Trimming left V 5 bases short and J 10 bases short, with 15 bases between. The V gene's germline CDR1 is LNHDA and CDR2 SQIVND (reference sequence). The CDR3 runs to 14 residues. The CDR3 DNA, read in part, is TGTGCCAGTAGTTTGGGACACACGGAGTCACCC. Its translation: CASSLGHTESP. The whole CDR3 sequence is CASSLGHTESPLHF.

As for this clone: The read stops 3 residues short of the end of the CDR3; the missing end is completed from the germline J gene. The chain recombines TRBV5-1 with TRBJ2-1, with 7 bases aligning to TRBD2. V lost 4 bases and J lost 9; bases outside the gene matches: 10. The CDR3 is made up of 14 amino acids. Germline assignment: CDR1 SGHRS and CDR2 YFSETQ. The covered CDR3 bases are TGCGCCAGCAGCCCCTTGGCGGGAGTGAGTGAG. It specifies CASSPLAGVSE. Given in full, the CDR3 is CASSPLAGVSEQFF.

As to this clone: The CDR3 end lies 3 residues beyond the end of the read and is filled in from the germline J gene. The genes are TRBV20-1 and TRBJ2-7, with D possibly TRBD1 on 5 matching bases. Between the trimmed V and J ends, which lost 1 base and 0 bases, there was a span of 7 bases. The CDR3 has 13 amino acids. Germline V gene data show CDR1 as DFQATT and CDR2 as SNEGSKA (reference sequence). This chain's CDR3 is CSARVDNSYEQYF. The sequenced CDR3 bases are TGCAGTGCTAGAGTGGACAACTCCTACGAG.

A remark on this clone: The sequenced fragment ends 3 residues before the CDR3 boundary, so the rest is inferred from the germline J gene. The rearrangement links TRBV28 to TRBJ1-4; 10 bases are a match to TRBD1. The CDR3 runs 14 residues. V was pared by 6 bases and J by 8 bases, with 6 bases of the junction left unmatched. The germline V gene encodes CDR1 MDHEN and CDR2 SYDVKM. CDR3 DNA, as far as it was read: TGTGCCAGCAGACCGACAGGGGGCAGAGAAAAA. Its protein is CASRPTGGREK. From start to end, the CDR3 is CASRPTGGREKLFF.

About this clone itself: The CDR3 is cut off 3 residues early in the read; its end comes from the germline J gene. The V call is TRBV20-1, the J call TRBJ2-7; perhaps TRBD1 as D (5 bases). Germline V lookup: CDR1 DFQATT, CDR2 SNEGSKA (reference sequence). V lost 2 bases to trimming and J lost 5 bases, with 16 bases between them. The CDR3 loop spans 14 amino acids. CDR3 loop: CSARRSQGVDEQYF. The DNA read from the CDR3 is TGCAGTGCTAGAAGAAGTCAGGGTGTCGACGAG.